These T cell receptor beta chains were read from a single sample in a study of Ad26.COV2.S vaccination and SARS-CoV-2 variants. Using immunoSEQ multiplex PCR, the repertoire was profiled, and TCRdb retains in-frame clones only, with some absent. The table shows around 500,000 clones, with 89% occurring only once. The source material was peripheral blood, sampled in a trial of Ad26.COV2.S vaccine versus placebo. These receptors came from a person aged 18-65 years who received the Ad26.COV2.S COVID-19 vaccine or a placebo. CDR3s include the opening cysteine and the closing phenylalanine or tryptophan. Each record gives: D gene, J gene, clone size, V gene, CDR3 protein, CDR3 DNA. D genes are given only for firm matches. Clone sizes are given selectively: once, few, many, or a class where the clone is expanded.

>-|TRBJ2-6|-|TRBV13
CASSLAGANVLTF
TGTGCCAGCAGCTTGGCTGGGGCCAACGTCCTGACTTTC
>TRBD1|TRBJ1-1|-|TRBV25-1
CASKRQGYTEAFF
TGTGCCAGCAAACGACAGGGATACACTGAAGCTTTCTTT
>-|TRBJ2-1|-|TRBV5-1
CASSLDLSSYNEQFF
TGCGCCAGCAGCTTGGACCTCAGCTCCTACAATGAGCAGTTCTTC
>TRBD2|TRBJ2-3|-|TRBV18
CASSLASGRTDTQYF
TGTGCCAGCTCACTCGCTAGCGGTCGCACAGATACGCAGTATTTT
>-|TRBJ1-1|-|TRBV12-3/TRBV12-4
CASSWDEAFF
TGTGCCAGCAGTTGGGATGAAGCTTTCTTT
>-|TRBJ2-7|-|TRBV18
CASSPLSFGGGHYEQYF
TGTGCCAGCTCACCCCTGAGTTTTGGCGGAGGTCACTACGAGCAGTACTTC
>TRBD1|TRBJ2-7|-|TRBV30
CAWSVGQGAYEQYF
TGTGCCTGGAGTGTCGGACAGGGGGCATACGAGCAGTACTTC
>-|TRBJ2-7|-|TRBV7-9
CASSFTGANEQYF
TGTGCCAGCAGCTTCACCGGGGCCAACGAGCAGTACTTC
>-|TRBJ2-2|few|TRBV2
CASRGLSTGELFF
TGTGCCAGTCGGGGACTTAGCACCGGGGAGCTGTTTTTT
>TRBD2|TRBJ2-1|-|TRBV5-1
CASSLTSGGAYNEQFF
TGCGCCAGCAGCTTGACTAGCGGGGGGGCCTACAATGAGCAGTTCTTC
>-|TRBJ2-2|many|TRBV7-3
CASSFLNTGELFF
TGTGCCAGCAGCTTTTTGAACACCGGGGAGCTGTTTTTT
>TRBD1|TRBJ1-4|-|TRBV9
CASSVASQGGYEKLFF
TGTGCCAGCAGCGTAGCATCGCAGGGGGGATACGAAAAACTGTTTTTT
>-|TRBJ2-6|-|TRBV4-3
CASSQGTGAGANVLTF
TGCGCCAGCAGCCAAGGTACCGGTGCTGGGGCCAACGTCCTGACTTTC
>-|TRBJ1-1|-|TRBV10-3
CAISESMDLNTEAFF
TGTGCCATCAGTGAGTCGATGGACCTCAACACTGAAGCTTTCTTT
>-|TRBJ2-7|-|TRBV4-2
CASSQDIRDYEQYF
TGTGCCAGCAGCCAAGATATAAGGGACTACGAGCAGTACTTC
>TRBD1|TRBJ1-4|-|TRBV19
CATTGFLGEKLFF
TGTGCCACGACAGGGTTTCTTGGTGAAAAACTGTTTTTT
>-|TRBJ1-5|few|TRBV18
CASSQLQDQPQHF
TGTGCCAGCTCACAACTCCAGGATCAGCCCCAGCATTTT
>-|TRBJ1-1|few|TRBV6-6
CASSYSQAGEAFF
TGTGCCAGCAGTTACTCACAGGCGGGTGAAGCTTTCTTT
>-|TRBJ1-1|-|TRBV5-8
CASSFSGSRDTEAFF
TGTGCCAGCAGCTTCTCGGGGTCCCGCGACACTGAAGCTTTCTTT
>-|TRBJ2-7|-|TRBV19
CASSPNIAYEQYF
TGTGCCAGTAGTCCGAACATAGCCTACGAGCAGTACTTC
>TRBD2|TRBJ2-5|few|TRBV5-1
CASSLGMSGRAETQYF
TGCGCCAGCAGCTTGGGAATGAGCGGGAGGGCGGAGACCCAGTACTTC
>-|TRBJ2-3|few|TRBV2
CASTNLVWTDTQYF
TGTGCCAGCACGAACCTCGTATGGACAGATACGCAGTATTTT
>-|TRBJ1-2|-|TRBV7-9
CASSRDQVYGYTF
TGTGCCAGCAGCCGGGATCAGGTCTATGGCTACACCTTC
>-|TRBJ1-4|few|TRBV7-9
CASSRRGSNEKLFF
TGTGCCAGCAGCCGTCGGGGCTCTAATGAAAAACTGTTTTTT
>-|TRBJ2-5|-|TRBV30
CAWSEQETQYF
TGTGCCTGGAGCGAACAAGAGACCCAGTACTTC
>-|TRBJ2-5|-|TRBV5-8
CASSQTYVQETQYF
TGTGCCAGCAGCCAAACGTACGTGCAAGAGACCCAGTACTTC
>TRBD1|TRBJ1-2|-|TRBV7-2
CASSFRQGVYSGYTF
TGTGCCAGCAGCTTCAGGCAGGGGGTTTACAGTGGCTACACCTTC
>-|TRBJ1-1|-|TRBV4-2
CASSQDPRNTEAFF
TGTGCCAGCAGCCAAGACCCACGGAACACTGAAGCTTTCTTT
>TRBD1|TRBJ1-2|-|TRBV19
CATRVPFTGDGYTF
TGTGCCACCCGAGTCCCTTTTACAGGGGACGGCTACACCTTC
>TRBD1|TRBJ1-2|-|TRBV6-2/TRBV6-3
CASSYLAQGAYNYGYTF
TGTGCCAGCAGTTACCTGGCCCAGGGGGCCTATAACTATGGCTACACCTTC
>-|TRBJ2-6|-|TRBV9
CASSPGGGSSGANVLTF
TGTGCCAGCAGCCCAGGAGGAGGATCCTCTGGGGCCAACGTCCTGACTTTC
>TRBD2|TRBJ2-3|-|TRBV4-3
CASSQVAGGPTDTQYF
TGCGCCAGCAGCCAGGTAGCGGGGGGGCCAACAGATACGCAGTATTTT
>-|TRBJ1-3|-|TRBV10-3
CATYRDSGNTIYF
TGTGCCACCTACAGGGACTCCGGAAACACCATATATTTT
>-|TRBJ1-1|-|TRBV19
CASSARDRVNTEAFF
TGTGCCAGTAGTGCCCGGGACCGAGTTAACACTGAAGCTTTCTTT
>-|TRBJ2-1|once|TRBV6-5
CASSYSVGVYNEQFF
TGTGCCAGCAGTTACTCAGTGGGAGTCTACAATGAGCAGTTCTTC
>-|TRBJ1-4|-|TRBV6-2/TRBV6-3
CASSIRWSRDEKLFF
TGTGCCAGCAGTATCAGGTGGTCACGGGATGAAAAACTGTTTTTT
>-|TRBJ2-3|-|TRBV24-1
CATSVGVGGDTQYF
TGTGCCACCAGTGTGGGCGTAGGAGGAGATACGCAGTATTTT
>TRBD2|TRBJ2-1|-|TRBV7-2
CALSRGGSYNEQFF
TGTGCCCTTAGCCGGGGGGGCTCCTACAATGAGCAGTTCTTC
>TRBD1|TRBJ2-1|once|TRBV6-5
CASRSDRGQNNEQFF
TGTGCCAGCAGATCCGACAGGGGGCAGAACAATGAGCAGTTCTTC
>TRBD1|TRBJ1-1|-|TRBV5-8
CASSLGQGSSFSPEAFF
TGTGCCAGCAGCTTGGGACAGGGGTCGTCTTTTTCTCCTGAAGCTTTCTTT
>-|TRBJ1-3|-|TRBV5-1
CASSLDGRENSGNTIYF
TGCGCCAGCAGCTTGGATGGCAGGGAAAACTCTGGAAACACCATATATTTT
>-|TRBJ2-2|once|TRBV29-1
CSVDLGTGELFF
TGCAGCGTTGATTTGGGGACCGGGGAGCTGTTTTTT
>-|TRBJ2-1|-|TRBV28
CASSFPGGEQFF
TGTGCCAGCAGTTTCCCTGGGGGGGAGCAGTTCTTC
>-|TRBJ2-7|-|TRBV11-2
CASSQWAGSSYEQYF
TGTGCCAGCAGCCAATGGGCGGGAAGCTCCTACGAGCAGTACTTC
>TRBD1|TRBJ1-2|-|TRBV2
CASTRQGTNYGYTF
TGTGCCAGCACAAGACAGGGGACTAACTATGGCTACACCTTC
>-|TRBJ2-7|-|TRBV4-1
CASSLDLGGTYEQYF
TGCGCCAGCAGCCTAGACCTTGGGGGAACCTACGAGCAGTACTTC
>TRBD1|TRBJ1-1|-|TRBV6-2/TRBV6-3
CASSTGQGVTEAFF
TGTGCCAGCAGTACAGGACAGGGGGTCACTGAAGCTTTCTTT
>-|TRBJ2-7|-|TRBV7-8
CASSSHGGDRDSYEQYF
TGTGCCAGCAGCTCCCACGGGGGGGACAGGGATTCCTACGAGCAGTACTTC
>TRBD1|TRBJ2-2|-|TRBV6-7
CARNRGPFAGELFF
TGTGCCAGAAACAGGGGTCCCTTCGCCGGGGAGCTGTTTTTT
>TRBD1|TRBJ1-1|-|TRBV28
CASSFRQGARGYAEAFF
TGTGCCAGCAGTTTTCGACAGGGGGCGAGGGGTTACGCTGAAGCTTTCTTT
>-|TRBJ2-1|-|TRBV4-1
CASSQGILRNEQFF
TGCGCCAGCAGCCAAGGAATTCTACGCAATGAGCAGTTCTTC